A selection of T cell receptor beta chains follows, all from one sample in a study of cytomegalovirus exposure and HLA in healthy donors. Profiling relied on immunoSEQ multiplex PCR, and the TCRdb table lists in-frame clones only, not all of them. The sample consists of some 170,000 clones, around 85% of them appearing once. The sample taken for sequencing was PBMCs. The receptors were sampled from a woman aged 25 to 45 in good health and CMV-seronegative. The CDR3 runs from the conserved cysteine through the conserved F or W. Each record gives: D gene, V gene, clone size, J gene, CDR3 protein, CDR3 DNA. A D gene is named only where the DNA matches it firmly. Only part of the rows carry a size: once, few, many, or a class if the clone is expanded.

D gene: TRBD2; V gene: TRBV15; clone size: .; J gene: TRBJ2-1; CDR3 protein: CATSKTSGGYNEQFF; CDR3 DNA: TGTGCCACCAGCAAGACTAGCGGGGGATACAATGAGCAGTTCTTC
D gene: .; V gene: TRBV9; clone size: .; J gene: TRBJ2-7; CDR3 protein: CASSPTGQSYEQYF; CDR3 DNA: TGTGCCAGCAGCCCGACAGGCCAATCCTACGAGCAGTACTTC
D gene: TRBD2; V gene: TRBV7-3; clone size: .; J gene: TRBJ2-1; CDR3 protein: CASSLMGLAGDEQFF; CDR3 DNA: TGTGCCAGCAGCTTAATGGGACTAGCAGGCGATGAGCAGTTCTTC
D gene: .; V gene: TRBV21-1; clone size: .; J gene: TRBJ1-2; CDR3 protein: CASSTPRTGDYGYTF; CDR3 DNA: TGTGCCAGCAGCACACCCCGTACAGGGGACTATGGCTACACCTTC
D gene: TRBD1; V gene: TRBV27; clone size: .; J gene: TRBJ1-2; CDR3 protein: CASSPGFIGSRGHGYTF; CDR3 DNA: TGTGCCAGCAGTCCCGGCTTTATAGGGTCCAGGGGGCACGGCTACACCTTC
D gene: TRBD1; V gene: TRBV15; clone size: once; J gene: TRBJ2-3; CDR3 protein: CATSRGQGRVIADTQYF; CDR3 DNA: TGTGCCACCAGCAGGGGACAGGGACGGGTAATCGCAGATACGCAGTATTTT
D gene: TRBD2; V gene: TRBV7-7; clone size: .; J gene: TRBJ2-5; CDR3 protein: CASSPGLAGAGETQYF; CDR3 DNA: TGTGCCAGCAGCCCGGGACTAGCGGGAGCTGGAGAGACCCAGTACTTC
D gene: .; V gene: TRBV7-7; clone size: .; J gene: TRBJ2-5; CDR3 protein: CASSTGQTQETQYF; CDR3 DNA: TGTGCCAGCAGCACCGGACAGACTCAAGAGACCCAGTACTTC
D gene: .; V gene: TRBV27; clone size: .; J gene: TRBJ2-7; CDR3 protein: CASLSSYEQYF; CDR3 DNA: TGTGCCAGCCTAAGCTCCTACGAGCAGTACTTC
D gene: TRBD1; V gene: TRBV6-5; clone size: .; J gene: TRBJ1-5; CDR3 protein: CASSYSDRGQPQHF; CDR3 DNA: TGTGCCAGCAGTTACTCGGACAGGGGTCAGCCCCAGCATTTT
D gene: TRBD1; V gene: TRBV11-3; clone size: once; J gene: TRBJ2-7; CDR3 protein: CASSLGTEPYEQYF; CDR3 DNA: TGTGCCAGCAGCTTGGGGACAGAGCCCTACGAGCAGTACTTC
D gene: TRBD2; V gene: TRBV4-1; clone size: .; J gene: TRBJ2-3; CDR3 protein: CASSQGGLAGGADTQYF; CDR3 DNA: TGCGCCAGCAGCCAGGGGGGACTAGCGGGAGGGGCAGATACGCAGTATTTT
D gene: .; V gene: TRBV19; clone size: .; J gene: TRBJ2-5; CDR3 protein: CASSQSWGYGETQYF; CDR3 DNA: TGTGCCAGTAGCCAGTCCTGGGGCTACGGCGAGACCCAGTACTTC
D gene: .; V gene: TRBV28; clone size: .; J gene: TRBJ2-7; CDR3 protein: CASSRRGSSYEQYF; CDR3 DNA: TGTGCCAGCAGCAGAAGGGGGAGCTCCTACGAGCAGTACTTC
D gene: TRBD2; V gene: TRBV2; clone size: .; J gene: TRBJ2-3; CDR3 protein: CASSAVAGAPGTDTQYF; CDR3 DNA: TGTGCCAGCAGTGCGGTAGCGGGGGCACCTGGCACAGATACGCAGTATTTT
D gene: .; V gene: TRBV4-1; clone size: .; J gene: TRBJ2-5; CDR3 protein: CASSPVLGAETQYF; CDR3 DNA: TGCGCCAGCAGCCCCGTCTTAGGAGCGGAGACCCAGTACTTC
D gene: .; V gene: TRBV4-1; clone size: .; J gene: TRBJ2-1; CDR3 protein: CASSRQGGSYNEQFF; CDR3 DNA: TGCGCCAGCAGCCGCCAGGGGGGCTCCTACAATGAGCAGTTCTTC
D gene: TRBD2; V gene: TRBV27; clone size: .; J gene: TRBJ2-1; CDR3 protein: CASSLGAGGSREQFF; CDR3 DNA: TGTGCCAGCAGCTTGGGCGCGGGAGGGTCCAGAGAGCAGTTCTTC
D gene: .; V gene: TRBV5-1; clone size: .; J gene: TRBJ2-1; CDR3 protein: CASSLGESSYNEQFF; CDR3 DNA: TGCGCCAGCAGCTTGGGGGAGAGCTCCTACAATGAGCAGTTCTTC
D gene: TRBD1; V gene: TRBV9; clone size: .; J gene: TRBJ2-3; CDR3 protein: CASSLRTGVNTDTQYF; CDR3 DNA: TGTGCCAGCAGCCTCCGGACAGGGGTAAATACAGATACGCAGTATTTT
D gene: TRBD1; V gene: TRBV7-9; clone size: .; J gene: TRBJ2-5; CDR3 protein: CASSSFAHLEQGLWETQYF; CDR3 DNA: TGTGCCAGCAGCTCTTTTGCCCACCTGGAACAGGGGCTCTGGGAGACCCAGTACTTC
D gene: .; V gene: TRBV19; clone size: few; J gene: TRBJ1-1; CDR3 protein: CASSIVPARLSTEAFF; CDR3 DNA: TGTGCCAGTAGTATAGTCCCGGCCAGGTTGAGCACTGAAGCTTTCTTT
D gene: .; V gene: TRBV28; clone size: .; J gene: TRBJ2-1; CDR3 protein: CASRLSQGSYNEQFF; CDR3 DNA: TGTGCCAGCAGGCTTTCACAGGGATCCTACAATGAGCAGTTCTTC
D gene: .; V gene: TRBV4-1; clone size: .; J gene: TRBJ2-5; CDR3 protein: CASSQESADFRTQYF; CDR3 DNA: TGCGCCAGCAGCCAAGAATCCGCAGATTTTCGGACCCAGTACTTC
D gene: .; V gene: TRBV7-2; clone size: .; J gene: TRBJ1-2; CDR3 protein: CASSLYGTGANYGYTF; CDR3 DNA: TGTGCCAGCAGCTTATACGGGACGGGAGCTAACTATGGCTACACCTTC
D gene: .; V gene: TRBV6-5; clone size: once; J gene: TRBJ1-3; CDR3 protein: CASRRTGTGNTIYF; CDR3 DNA: TGTGCCAGCAGACGAACAGGGACTGGAAACACCATATATTTT
D gene: .; V gene: TRBV5-4; clone size: .; J gene: TRBJ1-2; CDR3 protein: CASTAGLPDGHGYTF; CDR3 DNA: TGTGCCAGCACCGCGGGACTCCCAGATGGTCATGGCTACACCTTC
D gene: TRBD2; V gene: TRBV4-1; clone size: once; J gene: TRBJ2-7; CDR3 protein: CASSQEASGFDEQYF; CDR3 DNA: TGCGCCAGCAGCCAAGAGGCTAGCGGGTTCGACGAGCAGTACTTC
D gene: TRBD1; V gene: TRBV30; clone size: .; J gene: TRBJ2-2; CDR3 protein: CAWTDRVSTGELFF; CDR3 DNA: TGTGCCTGGACTGACAGGGTTTCCACCGGGGAGCTGTTTTTT
D gene: .; V gene: TRBV19; clone size: .; J gene: TRBJ2-7; CDR3 protein: CASSITESYEQYF; CDR3 DNA: TGTGCCAGTAGTATTACGGAGTCCTACGAGCAGTACTTC
D gene: TRBD1; V gene: TRBV5-1; clone size: .; J gene: TRBJ2-7; CDR3 protein: CASSLGTGGGYEQYF; CDR3 DNA: TGCGCCAGCAGCTTGGGGACAGGGGGGGGCTACGAGCAGTACTTC
D gene: .; V gene: TRBV5-1; clone size: .; J gene: TRBJ2-7; CDR3 protein: CASSLGIAGAFSYEQYF; CDR3 DNA: TGCGCCAGCAGCTTGGGGATTGCGGGGGCATTTTCCTACGAGCAGTACTTC
D gene: TRBD2; V gene: TRBV5-8; clone size: .; J gene: TRBJ2-7; CDR3 protein: CASSLTSGREDF; CDR3 DNA: TGTGCCAGCAGCTTAACTAGCGGGAGAGAGGATTTC
D gene: .; V gene: TRBV5-4; clone size: .; J gene: TRBJ1-1; CDR3 protein: CASSGRDLQTTEAFF; CDR3 DNA: TGTGCCAGCAGCGGCCGGGACTTACAAACAACTGAAGCTTTCTTT
D gene: .; V gene: TRBV7-9; clone size: few; J gene: TRBJ2-1; CDR3 protein: CASSLIRGQEQFF; CDR3 DNA: TGTGCCAGCAGCTTGATCCGGGGTCAGGAGCAGTTCTTC
D gene: .; V gene: TRBV6-4; clone size: few; J gene: TRBJ1-1; CDR3 protein: CASSDSGHQWPEAFF; CDR3 DNA: TGTGCCAGCAGTGACTCTGGACACCAATGGCCTGAAGCTTTCTTT
D gene: TRBD2; V gene: TRBV5-4; clone size: .; J gene: TRBJ2-7; CDR3 protein: CASSFYSGRSEQYF; CDR3 DNA: TGTGCCAGCAGCTTTTATAGCGGGAGGAGCGAGCAGTACTTC
D gene: TRBD1; V gene: TRBV27; clone size: .; J gene: TRBJ2-7; CDR3 protein: CASSSPGQGNYEQYF; CDR3 DNA: TGTGCCAGCAGTTCCCCGGGACAGGGAAATTACGAGCAGTACTTC
D gene: TRBD1; V gene: TRBV2; clone size: .; J gene: TRBJ2-7; CDR3 protein: CASRTTGTPEQYF; CDR3 DNA: TGTGCCAGCAGGACGACAGGGACGCCGGAGCAGTACTTC
D gene: .; V gene: TRBV7-6; clone size: .; J gene: TRBJ1-5; CDR3 protein: CASSLAATGGDQPQHF; CDR3 DNA: TGTGCCAGCAGCTTAGCGGCAACCGGGGGGGATCAGCCCCAGCATTTT
D gene: TRBD2; V gene: TRBV7-9; clone size: .; J gene: TRBJ2-7; CDR3 protein: CASSSPLGLAKNPSYEQYF; CDR3 DNA: TGTGCCAGCAGCTCACCTCTGGGACTAGCTAAAAACCCTTCCTACGAGCAGTACTTC
D gene: .; V gene: TRBV19; clone size: few; J gene: TRBJ1-1; CDR3 protein: CASRYRAMNTEAFF; CDR3 DNA: TGTGCCAGTAGGTACAGAGCTATGAACACTGAAGCTTTCTTT
D gene: .; V gene: TRBV6-1; clone size: .; J gene: TRBJ1-1; CDR3 protein: CASSAGTGSQNTEAFF; CDR3 DNA: TGTGCCAGCAGTGCAGGAACGGGATCCCAGAACACTGAAGCTTTCTTT
D gene: .; V gene: TRBV18; clone size: .; J gene: TRBJ1-1; CDR3 protein: CASSPLAPEAEAFF; CDR3 DNA: TGTGCCAGCTCACCACTGGCTCCCGAGGCTGAAGCTTTCTTT
D gene: TRBD2; V gene: TRBV4-2; clone size: .; J gene: TRBJ2-2; CDR3 protein: CASSQVPLSSGRDGELFF; CDR3 DNA: TGTGCCAGCAGCCAAGTACCCCTCTCTAGCGGGAGGGACGGGGAGCTGTTTTTT
D gene: .; V gene: TRBV10-3; clone size: .; J gene: TRBJ2-7; CDR3 protein: CAIAKDTSSTYEQYF; CDR3 DNA: TGTGCCATCGCAAAAGACACTTCCTCCACCTACGAGCAGTACTTC
D gene: TRBD1; V gene: TRBV5-6; clone size: .; J gene: TRBJ1-2; CDR3 protein: CASSLRDRFGYTF; CDR3 DNA: TGTGCCAGCAGCTTGAGGGACAGGTTTGGCTACACCTTC
D gene: .; V gene: TRBV11-2; clone size: .; J gene: TRBJ1-3; CDR3 protein: CASSSDSSGNTIYF; CDR3 DNA: TGTGCCAGCAGCTCCGACAGCTCTGGAAACACCATATATTTT
D gene: TRBD1; V gene: TRBV5-6; clone size: .; J gene: TRBJ2-7; CDR3 protein: CASSRGDRGFEQYF; CDR3 DNA: TGTGCCAGCTCGAGGGGGGACAGGGGTTTCGAGCAGTACTTC
D gene: TRBD1; V gene: TRBV7-2; clone size: .; J gene: TRBJ2-7; CDR3 protein: CASSPTGTSYEQYF; CDR3 DNA: TGTGCCAGCAGCCCGACAGGGACATCCTACGAGCAGTACTTC
D gene: TRBD2; V gene: TRBV7-8; clone size: .; J gene: TRBJ2-3; CDR3 protein: CASSPRTSPSTDTQYF; CDR3 DNA: TGTGCCAGCAGCCCCAGGACTAGCCCAAGCACAGATACGCAGTATTTT
D gene: TRBD2; V gene: TRBV6-5; clone size: .; J gene: TRBJ2-7; CDR3 protein: CASSFRTSGSYEQYF; CDR3 DNA: TGTGCCAGCAGTTTTAGGACTAGCGGCTCCTACGAGCAGTACTTC
D gene: .; V gene: TRBV15; clone size: .; J gene: TRBJ1-1; CDR3 protein: CATSLGGGSSRAFF; CDR3 DNA: TGTGCCACCAGCCTCGGCGGGGGGTCGTCCCGAGCTTTCTTT